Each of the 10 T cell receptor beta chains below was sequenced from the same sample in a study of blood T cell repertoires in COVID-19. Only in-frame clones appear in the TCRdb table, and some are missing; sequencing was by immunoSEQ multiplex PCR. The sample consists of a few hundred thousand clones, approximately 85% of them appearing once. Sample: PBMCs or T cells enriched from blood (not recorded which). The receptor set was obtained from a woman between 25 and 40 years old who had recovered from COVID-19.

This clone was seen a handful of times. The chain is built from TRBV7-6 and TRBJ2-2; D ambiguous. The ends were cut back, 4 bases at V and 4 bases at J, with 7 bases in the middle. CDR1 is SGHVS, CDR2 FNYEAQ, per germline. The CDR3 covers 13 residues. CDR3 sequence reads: CASSWAFTGELFF. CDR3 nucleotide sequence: TGTGCCAGCAGCTGGGCTTTCACCGGGGAGCTGTTTTTT.

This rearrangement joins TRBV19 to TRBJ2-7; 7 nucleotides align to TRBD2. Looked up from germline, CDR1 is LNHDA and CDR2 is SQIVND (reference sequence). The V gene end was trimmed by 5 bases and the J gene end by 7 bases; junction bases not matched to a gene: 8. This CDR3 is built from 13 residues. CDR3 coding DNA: TGTGCCAGTAGTTTTCGACTAGCCGGGGAGCAGTACTTC. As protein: CASSFRLAGEQYF.

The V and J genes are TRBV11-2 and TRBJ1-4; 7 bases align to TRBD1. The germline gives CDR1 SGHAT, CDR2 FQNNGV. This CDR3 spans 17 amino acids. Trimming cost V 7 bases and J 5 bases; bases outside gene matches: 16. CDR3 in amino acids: CASTQGFQTGINEKLFF. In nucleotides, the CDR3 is TGTGCCAGCACCCAGGGGTTCCAGACAGGGATAAATGAAAAACTGTTTTTT.

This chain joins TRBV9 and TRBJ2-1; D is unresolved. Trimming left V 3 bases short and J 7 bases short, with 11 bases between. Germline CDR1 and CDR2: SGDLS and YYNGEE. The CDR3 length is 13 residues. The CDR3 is CASSAPAENEQFF. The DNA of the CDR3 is TGTGCCAGCAGCGCCCCGGCGGAAAATGAGCAGTTCTTC.

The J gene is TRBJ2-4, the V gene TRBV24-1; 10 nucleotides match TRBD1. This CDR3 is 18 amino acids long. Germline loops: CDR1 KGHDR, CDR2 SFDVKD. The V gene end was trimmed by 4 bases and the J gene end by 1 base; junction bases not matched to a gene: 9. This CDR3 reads CATSDSTTGGSAKNIQYF. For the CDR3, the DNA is TGTGCCACCAGTGACTCAACGACAGGGGGCTCGGCCAAAAACATTCAGTACTTC.

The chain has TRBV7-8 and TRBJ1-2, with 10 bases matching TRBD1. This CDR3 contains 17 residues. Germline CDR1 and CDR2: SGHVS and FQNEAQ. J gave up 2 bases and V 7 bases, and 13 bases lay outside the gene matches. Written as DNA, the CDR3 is TGTGCCAGCATCCCTTTTGCGGGGACAGGGGCCAACTATGGCTACACCTTC. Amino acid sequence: CASIPFAGTGANYGYTF.

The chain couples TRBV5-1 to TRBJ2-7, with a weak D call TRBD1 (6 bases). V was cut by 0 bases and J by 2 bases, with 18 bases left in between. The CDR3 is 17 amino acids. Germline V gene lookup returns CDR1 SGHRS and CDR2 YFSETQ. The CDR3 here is CASSLGQAHYSPYEQYF. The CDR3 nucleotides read TGCGCCAGCAGCTTGGGACAGGCCCATTACAGTCCCTACGAGCAGTACTTC.

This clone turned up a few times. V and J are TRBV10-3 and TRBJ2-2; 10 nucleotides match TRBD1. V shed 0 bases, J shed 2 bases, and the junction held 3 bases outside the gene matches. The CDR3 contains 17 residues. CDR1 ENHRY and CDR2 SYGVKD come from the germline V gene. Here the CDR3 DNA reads TGTGCCATCAGTGAGTCGGACAGGGGGATAAACACCGGGGAGCTGTTTTTT. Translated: CAISESDRGINTGELFF.

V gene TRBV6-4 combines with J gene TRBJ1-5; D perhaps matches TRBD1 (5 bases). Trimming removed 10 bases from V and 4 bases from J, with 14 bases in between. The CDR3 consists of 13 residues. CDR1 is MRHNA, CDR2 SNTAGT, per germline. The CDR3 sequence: CATGEGFNQPQHF. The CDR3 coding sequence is TGTGCCACGGGGGAGGGTTTTAATCAGCCCCAGCATTTT.

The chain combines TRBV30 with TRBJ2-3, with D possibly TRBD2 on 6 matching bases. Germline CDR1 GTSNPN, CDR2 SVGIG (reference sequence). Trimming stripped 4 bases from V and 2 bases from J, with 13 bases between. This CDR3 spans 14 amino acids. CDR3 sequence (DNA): TGTGCCTGGATCCGCGCGGGGATCACAGATACGCAGTATTTT. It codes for CAWIRAGITDTQYF.